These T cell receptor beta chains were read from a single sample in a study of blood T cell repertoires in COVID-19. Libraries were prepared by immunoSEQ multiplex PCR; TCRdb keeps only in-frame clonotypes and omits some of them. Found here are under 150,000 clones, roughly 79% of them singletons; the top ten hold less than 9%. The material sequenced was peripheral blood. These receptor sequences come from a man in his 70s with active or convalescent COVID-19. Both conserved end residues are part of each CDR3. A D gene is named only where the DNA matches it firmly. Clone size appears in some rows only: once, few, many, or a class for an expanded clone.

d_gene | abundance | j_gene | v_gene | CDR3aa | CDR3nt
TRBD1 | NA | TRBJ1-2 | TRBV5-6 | CASRTDRAGGYTF | TGTGCCAGCAGAACTGACAGGGCTGGCGGCTACACCTTC
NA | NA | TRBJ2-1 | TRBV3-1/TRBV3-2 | CASSQVGSGYNEQFF | TGTGCCAGCAGCCAAGTAGGTAGCGGATACAATGAGCAGTTCTTC
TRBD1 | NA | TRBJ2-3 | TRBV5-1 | CASSGGQDSSTDTQYF | TGCGCCAGCAGCGGCGGACAGGACTCAAGCACAGATACGCAGTATTTT
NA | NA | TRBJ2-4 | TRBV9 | CASSGNREAKNIQYF | TGTGCCAGCAGTGGGAACAGGGAAGCCAAAAACATTCAGTACTTC
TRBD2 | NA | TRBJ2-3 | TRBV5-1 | CASSAGTSGRQVDTQYF | TGCGCCAGCAGCGCCGGGACTAGCGGGAGGCAGGTAGATACGCAGTATTTT
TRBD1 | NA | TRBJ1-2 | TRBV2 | CASSIGTGGSGYTF | TGTGCCAGCAGTATAGGGACAGGGGGAAGTGGCTACACCTTC
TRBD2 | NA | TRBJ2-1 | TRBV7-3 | CASSSRSGGSYNEQFF | TGTGCCAGCAGCTCGAGGAGCGGGGGGTCCTACAATGAGCAGTTCTTC
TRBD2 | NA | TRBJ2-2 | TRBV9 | CASRKGLAGVGELFF | TGTGCCAGCAGGAAGGGACTAGCGGGAGTCGGGGAGCTGTTTTTT
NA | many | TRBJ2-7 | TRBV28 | CASSHTIYEQYF | TGTGCCAGCAGCCACACTATCTACGAGCAGTACTTC
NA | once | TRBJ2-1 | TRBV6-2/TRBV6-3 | CASSYSDTRGAQFF | TGTGCCAGCAGTTACTCAGATACACGTGGGGCGCAGTTCTTC
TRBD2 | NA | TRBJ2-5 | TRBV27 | CASSSGGAGTQYF | TGTGCCAGCAGCTCCGGGGGGGCAGGGACCCAGTACTTC
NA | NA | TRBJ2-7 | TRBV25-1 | CASSAPSSYEQYF | TGTGCCAGCAGTGCCCCGAGCTCCTACGAGCAGTACTTC
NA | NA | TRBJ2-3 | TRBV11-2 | CASSLADTQYF | TGTGCCAGCAGCCTTGCGGATACGCAGTATTTT